A selection of T cell receptor beta chains follows, all from one sample in a study of blood T cell repertoires in COVID-19. The table came from immunoSEQ multiplex PCR; TCRdb's copy has only in-frame clones and leaves some out. The repertoire holds over 200,000 clones, with around 91% as singletons. The sequenced sample consisted of peripheral blood. These receptors originate from a woman between 35 and 50 years old with acute or convalescent COVID-19. CDR3s include the opening cysteine and the closing phenylalanine or tryptophan. Fields, in order: clone size, J gene, V gene, D gene, CDR3 DNA, CDR3 protein. D genes are given only for firm matches. The size of a clone is reported for some rows only, either as once, few or many, or as a class for expanded clones.

size: .
J: TRBJ1-4
V: TRBV7-8
D: .
DNA: TGTGCCAGCAGCCCATGGGGGCACAGGTTGGGAGATGAAAAACTGTTTTTT
CDR3: CASSPWGHRLGDEKLFF

size: .
J: TRBJ1-1
V: TRBV12-3/TRBV12-4
D: .
DNA: TGTGCCAGCAGTTTAGTCTACTCTGAAGCTTTCTTT
CDR3: CASSLVYSEAFF

size: .
J: TRBJ1-1
V: TRBV7-9
D: .
DNA: TGTGCCAGCAGCTTACTAGCGGCTGAAGCTTTCTTT
CDR3: CASSLLAAEAFF

size: .
J: TRBJ1-1
V: TRBV19
D: .
DNA: TGTGCCAGTAGTCAGGGGACCACTGAAGCTTTCTTT
CDR3: CASSQGTTEAFF

size: .
J: TRBJ1-1
V: TRBV29-1
D: TRBD1
DNA: TGCAGCGTTGACAGGACAGGGGGGAAGGTTGAAGCTTTCTTT
CDR3: CSVDRTGGKVEAFF

size: .
J: TRBJ1-1
V: TRBV7-3
D: .
DNA: TGTGCCAGCAGCTCCATGGGGCCGGGTACTGAAGCTTTCTTT
CDR3: CASSSMGPGTEAFF

size: .
J: TRBJ1-5
V: TRBV12-3/TRBV12-4
D: .
DNA: TGTGCCAGCAGCGCCGGGGGAAATCAGCCCCAGCATTTT
CDR3: CASSAGGNQPQHF

size: .
J: TRBJ2-3
V: TRBV7-2
D: TRBD2
DNA: TGTGCCAGCAGCCTATGGATAGCGGGGGGTACAGATACGCAGTATTTT
CDR3: CASSLWIAGGTDTQYF

size: once
J: TRBJ1-2
V: TRBV12-3/TRBV12-4
D: .
DNA: TGTGCCAGCAGCCTGGGGGGGCTGAGCTTC
CDR3: CASSLGGLSF

size: .
J: TRBJ2-5
V: TRBV5-6
D: TRBD2
DNA: TGTGCCAGCAGGCGGGACTATCAAGAGACCCAGTACTTC
CDR3: CASRRDYQETQYF

size: .
J: TRBJ1-2
V: TRBV19
D: .
DNA: TGTGCCAGTAGTATATCGGGGAACTATGGCTACACCTTC
CDR3: CASSISGNYGYTF

size: .
J: TRBJ1-1
V: TRBV30
D: TRBD1
DNA: TGTGCCTGGAGTTACCTGGGACAGGGGAACACTGAAGCTTTCTTT
CDR3: CAWSYLGQGNTEAFF

size: once
J: TRBJ1-6
V: TRBV10-3
D: TRBD1
DNA: TGTGCCATCAGTGAGAGCGGGACAGGGTATAATTCACCCCTCCACTTT
CDR3: CAISESGTGYNSPLHF

size: .
J: TRBJ1-2
V: TRBV12-5
D: .
DNA: TGTGCTAGTGGTTTCAGGGGCCGAAACGATAACTATGGCTACACCTTC
CDR3: CASGFRGRNDNYGYTF

size: once
J: TRBJ1-1
V: TRBV30
D: .
DNA: TGTGCCTGGAGTGCGAGAGAGAACACTGAAGCTTTCTTT
CDR3: CAWSARENTEAFF

size: .
J: TRBJ1-2
V: TRBV9
D: .
DNA: TGTGCCAGCAGCGTAGGACAGGATTTTCCTAGGCACTATGGCTACACCTTC
CDR3: CASSVGQDFPRHYGYTF

size: .
J: TRBJ1-1
V: TRBV6-4
D: .
DNA: TGTGCCAGCAGCGCGACTCCGGAGAACACTGAAGCTTTCTTT
CDR3: CASSATPENTEAFF

size: .
J: TRBJ1-1
V: TRBV6-5
D: TRBD1
DNA: TGTGCCAGCAGTCCTAGGACAGGGCTTGTCTCTGAAGCTTTCTTT
CDR3: CASSPRTGLVSEAFF

size: .
J: TRBJ1-4
V: TRBV6-4
D: .
DNA: TGTGCCAGCGGGGGGGAGAGGGCAACTAATGAAAAACTGTTTTTT
CDR3: CASGGERATNEKLFF

size: .
J: TRBJ1-2
V: TRBV7-3
D: TRBD1
DNA: TGTGCCAGCAGCCCCGACAGGGGGCGTCTTGATGGCTACACCTTC
CDR3: CASSPDRGRLDGYTF

size: .
J: TRBJ2-2
V: TRBV5-6
D: .
DNA: TGTGCCAGCAGCCCCGCAGGGTCATACCGCGGGGAGCTGTTTTTT
CDR3: CASSPAGSYRGELFF

size: .
J: TRBJ1-1
V: TRBV4-1
D: TRBD1
DNA: TGCGCCAGCAGCCAAGGGGACAGGGGTATGAACACTGAAGCTTTCTTT
CDR3: CASSQGDRGMNTEAFF

size: .
J: TRBJ1-2
V: TRBV2
D: TRBD1
DNA: TGTGCCAGCAGTGGGTCCGGGACAGGGGTCTATGGCTACACCTTC
CDR3: CASSGSGTGVYGYTF

size: .
J: TRBJ1-3
V: TRBV7-9
D: .
DNA: TGTGCCAGCAGCTCGCTAGAGAGTTACTCTGGAAACACCATATATTTT
CDR3: CASSSLESYSGNTIYF

size: .
J: TRBJ2-2
V: TRBV6-6
D: TRBD2
DNA: TGTGCCAGCGGTGGGGGGGGAACCACCGGGGAGCTGTTTTTT
CDR3: CASGGGGTTGELFF

size: .
J: TRBJ1-5
V: TRBV2
D: TRBD1
DNA: TGTGCCAGCAGACCCGGACAGGGGTGGGCCAATCAGCCCCAGCATTTT
CDR3: CASRPGQGWANQPQHF

size: .
J: TRBJ2-3
V: TRBV19
D: .
DNA: TGTGCCAGTAGCGTGGGCGGGGATACGCAGTATTTT
CDR3: CASSVGGDTQYF

size: .
J: TRBJ1-2
V: TRBV5-8
D: .
DNA: TGTGCCAGCAGCTTCTACGGGATGGGGTTTGGCTACACCTTC
CDR3: CASSFYGMGFGYTF

size: .
J: TRBJ2-3
V: TRBV11-2
D: TRBD2
DNA: TGTGCCAGCAGCTTATTCCTAGCGGGGACTAGCACAGATACGCAGTATTTT
CDR3: CASSLFLAGTSTDTQYF

size: once
J: TRBJ2-3
V: TRBV12-5
D: .
DNA: TGTGCTAGTGGTTTAAAGGCCTTAGGAATATTGGGGGCGCAGGAACCAGATACGCAGTATTTT
CDR3: CASGLKALGILGAQEPDTQYF

size: .
J: TRBJ2-1
V: TRBV4-1
D: TRBD1
DNA: TGCGCCAGCAGCCAAGAGGGAAGGTGGGACAGGGGTTCCCTTCGTCTCTACAATGAGCAGTTCTTC
CDR3: CASSQEGRWDRGSLRLYNEQFF

size: .
J: TRBJ2-1
V: TRBV9
D: TRBD2
DNA: TGTGCCGTGAGCGGGGGCCTCTACAATGAGCAGTTCTTC
CDR3: CAVSGGLYNEQFF

size: .
J: TRBJ2-1
V: TRBV2
D: TRBD2
DNA: TGTGCCAGCGGGACTAGCGGGGTAGATTCCTACAATGAGCAGTTCTTC
CDR3: CASGTSGVDSYNEQFF

size: .
J: TRBJ1-1
V: TRBV4-1
D: .
DNA: TGCGCCAGCAGCCAAAAACGCGGGACGGGTAACACTGAAGCTTTCTTT
CDR3: CASSQKRGTGNTEAFF

size: .
J: TRBJ1-1
V: TRBV11-3
D: .
DNA: TGTGCCAGCAGCTTCGGGGAGGGAACTGAAGCTTTCTTT
CDR3: CASSFGEGTEAFF

size: .
J: TRBJ2-5
V: TRBV18
D: TRBD1
DNA: TGTGCCAGCTCACCCTATCTAACAGGGGGGCAAGAGACCCAGTACTTC
CDR3: CASSPYLTGGQETQYF

size: .
J: TRBJ2-1
V: TRBV5-1
D: .
DNA: TGCGCCAGCAGCTTGGCCCCGACGTCCCGGACAGATCTGGGTGAGCAGTTCTTC
CDR3: CASSLAPTSRTDLGEQFF

size: once
J: TRBJ1-4
V: TRBV15
D: .
DNA: TGTGCCACCAGCAGGCCACCCAGACAGATTACAAATGAAAAACTGTTTTTT
CDR3: CATSRPPRQITNEKLFF

size: .
J: TRBJ2-1
V: TRBV5-1
D: TRBD2
DNA: TGCGCCAGCGCTACTCAACGGGCGGGGGGAGTATACAATGAGCAGTTCTTC
CDR3: CASATQRAGGVYNEQFF

size: .
J: TRBJ1-3
V: TRBV10-3
D: TRBD1
DNA: TGTGCCATCAGTGATGACAGGGGGCCTGGAAACACCATATATTTT
CDR3: CAISDDRGPGNTIYF

size: .
J: TRBJ2-3
V: TRBV6-6
D: TRBD2
DNA: TGTGCCAGCAGTCGGGGCGGGACTAGCGGGGGGGCAGATACGCAGTATTTT
CDR3: CASSRGGTSGGADTQYF

size: .
J: TRBJ2-3
V: TRBV5-6
D: TRBD2
DNA: TGTGCCAGCAGCTTGAAAGGACTAGCGGGCACAGATACGCAGTATTTT
CDR3: CASSLKGLAGTDTQYF

size: .
J: TRBJ1-1
V: TRBV29-1
D: .
DNA: TGCAGCGTTGATGAGGCGGGAGTGGATGAAGCTTTCTTT
CDR3: CSVDEAGVDEAFF

size: .
J: TRBJ1-6
V: TRBV27
D: .
DNA: TGTGCCAGCACCACAAGCAGCGGGGGGGGTAATTCACCCCTCCACTTT
CDR3: CASTTSSGGGNSPLHF

size: .
J: TRBJ1-1
V: TRBV19
D: .
DNA: TGTGCCAGTAGCCTTATAGACAGCACTGAAGCTTTCTTT
CDR3: CASSLIDSTEAFF

size: .
J: TRBJ2-1
V: TRBV10-1
D: TRBD2
DNA: TGCGCCAGCAGTGAGTTAGCGGGGGTCGGTGAGCAGTTCTTC
CDR3: CASSELAGVGEQFF

size: .
J: TRBJ1-3
V: TRBV5-5
D: .
DNA: TGTGCCAGCAGCTTGGAGGAACAGCCATTCTCTGGAAACACCATATATTTT
CDR3: CASSLEEQPFSGNTIYF

size: .
J: TRBJ1-2
V: TRBV12-3/TRBV12-4
D: .
DNA: TGTGCCAGCAGTACCAGGGAAAGAATTGGCTACACCTTC
CDR3: CASSTRERIGYTF

size: .
J: TRBJ1-5
V: TRBV19
D: TRBD1
DNA: TGTGCCAGTAGTATAGTTACAGGGGGAAGTCAGCCCCAGCATTTT
CDR3: CASSIVTGGSQPQHF

size: few
J: TRBJ1-3
V: TRBV30
D: .
DNA: TGTGCCTGGAGCGCTCCGGGACTCCGGGCTGCTGGAAACACCATATATTTT
CDR3: CAWSAPGLRAAGNTIYF

size: .
J: TRBJ1-5
V: TRBV10-3
D: .
DNA: TGTGCCATCAGTGATAATTTTGTGGCTGAGACGGGTCAGCCCCAGCATTTT
CDR3: CAISDNFVAETGQPQHF

size: .
J: TRBJ2-5
V: TRBV6-6
D: .
DNA: TGTGCCAGCAGTCCTGGGGTCCTAAGACAGGTTCGGGAGACCCAGTACTTC
CDR3: CASSPGVLRQVRETQYF

size: .
J: TRBJ1-4
V: TRBV6-5
D: .
DNA: TGTGCCATCTCACAGGGTTTTGTAACTAATGAAAAACTGTTTTTT
CDR3: CAISQGFVTNEKLFF